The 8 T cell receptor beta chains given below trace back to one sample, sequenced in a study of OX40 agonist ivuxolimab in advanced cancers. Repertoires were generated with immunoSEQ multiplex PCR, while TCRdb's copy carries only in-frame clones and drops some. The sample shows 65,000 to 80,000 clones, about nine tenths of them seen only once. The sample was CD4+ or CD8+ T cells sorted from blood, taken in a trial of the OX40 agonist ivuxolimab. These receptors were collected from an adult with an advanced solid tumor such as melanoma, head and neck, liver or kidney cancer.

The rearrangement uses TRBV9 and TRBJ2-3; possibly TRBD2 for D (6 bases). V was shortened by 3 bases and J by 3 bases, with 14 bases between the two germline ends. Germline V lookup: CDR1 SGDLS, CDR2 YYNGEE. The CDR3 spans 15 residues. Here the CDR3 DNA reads TGTGCCAGCAGCGCAGGACCTGGGACTACAGATACGCAGTATTTT. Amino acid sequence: CASSAGPGTTDTQYF. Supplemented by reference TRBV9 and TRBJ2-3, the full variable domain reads DSGVTQTPKHLITATGQRVTLRCSPRSGDLSVYWYQQSLDQGLQFLIQYYNGEERAKGNILERFSAQQFPDLHSELNLSSLELGDSALYFCASSAGPGTTDTQYFGPGTRLTVL.

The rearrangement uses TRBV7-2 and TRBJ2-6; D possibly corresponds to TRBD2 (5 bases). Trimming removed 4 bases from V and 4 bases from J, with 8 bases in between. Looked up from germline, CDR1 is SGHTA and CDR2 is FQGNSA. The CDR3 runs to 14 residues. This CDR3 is CASSWTAGANVLTF. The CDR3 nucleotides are TGTGCCAGCAGCTGGACTGCGGGGGCCAACGTCCTGACTTTC.

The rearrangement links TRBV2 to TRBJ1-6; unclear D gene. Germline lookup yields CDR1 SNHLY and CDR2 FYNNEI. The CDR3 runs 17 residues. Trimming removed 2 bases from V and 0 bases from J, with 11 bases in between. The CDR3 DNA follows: TGTGCCAGCAGTGAAAGGCCGCCTAGCTCCTATAATTCACCCCTCCACTTT. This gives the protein CASSERPPSSYNSPLHF. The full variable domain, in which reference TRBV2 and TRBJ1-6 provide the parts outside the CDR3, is EPEVTQTPSHQVTQMGQEVILRCVPISNHLYFYWYRQILGQKVEFLVSFYNNEISEKSEIFDDQFSVERPDGSNFTLKIRSTKLEDSAMYFCASSERPPSSYNSPLHFGNGTRLTVT.

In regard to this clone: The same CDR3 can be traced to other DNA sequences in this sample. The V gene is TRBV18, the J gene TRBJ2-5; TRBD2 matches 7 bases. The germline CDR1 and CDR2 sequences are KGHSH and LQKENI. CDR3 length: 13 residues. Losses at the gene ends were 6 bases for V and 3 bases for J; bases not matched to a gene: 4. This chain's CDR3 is CASSGTSEETQYF. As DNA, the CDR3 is TGTGCCAGCTCGGGTACTAGCGAAGAGACCCAGTACTTC.

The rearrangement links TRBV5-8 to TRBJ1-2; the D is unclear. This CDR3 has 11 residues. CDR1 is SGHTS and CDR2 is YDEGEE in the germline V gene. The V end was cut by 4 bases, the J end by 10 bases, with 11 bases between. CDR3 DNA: TGTGCCAGCAGCCCCTTGATCGTCTACACCTTC. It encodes CASSPLIVYTF.

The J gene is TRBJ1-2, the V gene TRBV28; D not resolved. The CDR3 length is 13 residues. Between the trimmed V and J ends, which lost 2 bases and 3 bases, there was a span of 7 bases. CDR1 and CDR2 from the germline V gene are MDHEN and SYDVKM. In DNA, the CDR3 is TGTGCCAGCAGTTTAGTCCGGTACTATGGCTACACCTTC. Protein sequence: CASSLVRYYGYTF.

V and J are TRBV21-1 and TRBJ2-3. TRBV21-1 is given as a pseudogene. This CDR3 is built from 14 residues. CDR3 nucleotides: TGTGCCAGCAGCAAAAAGGGGAGTGGAGATACGCAGTATTTT. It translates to CASSKKGSGDTQYF.

CDR3 sequence reads: CASSDTDGPSYNEQFF. The CDR3 DNA is TGTGCCAGCAGCGACACCGACGGTCCTTCCTACAATGAGCAGTTCTTC. V usage is TRBV9 and J usage is TRBJ2-1; D is ambiguous. Per the germline V gene, CDR1 is SGDLS and CDR2 is YYNGEE. V was cut by 3 bases and J by 1 base, with 14 bases left in between. The CDR3 has 16 residues.